This note documents a single TCR beta chain sequence. The data were taken from a study of blood T cell repertoires in COVID-19. V was pared by 0 bases and J by 0 bases, with 9 bases between. Germline CDR1 is SGHTA and CDR2 is FQGNSA. The CDR3 contains 16 residues. Assay: immunoSEQ multiplex PCR; the TCRdb copy retains only in-frame clones and omits some. The sample shows around 260,000 clones, about 85% of them seen only once. Enrollment of patients from Seattle took place during active infection, with longitudinal follow-up. The sequence came from a human donor with COVID-19, enrolled during active disease. The donor label of this sample is uncertain. The sample comprised peripheral blood. The chain couples TRBV7-2 to TRBJ1-3; D call uncertain. CDR3 sequence: CASSLAAAASGNTIYF. DNA for the CDR3: TGTGCCAGCAGCTTAGCGGCGGCAGCCTCTGGAAACACCATATATTTT.